This TCR beta chain was recorded in a study of blood T cell repertoires in COVID-19. Study-level background: Sites in the United States, Italy and Spain provided acute and convalescent COVID-19 samples.

Those enrolled in Seattle joined during active infection and were followed longitudinally afterward. There are a few counts of this clone. Germline CDR1 reads MNHEY; CDR2 reads SMNVEV (reference sequence). Trimming stripped 6 bases from V and 6 bases from J, with 6 bases between. The CDR3 totals 12 residues. As originally analysed: Amplified reference gene primers provided the basis for estimating nucleated cell counts. TCRdb's copy holds only in-frame clones and misses some; the assay was immunoSEQ multiplex PCR. V, J and clone size are those of that table, while D and trimming were read from the DNA. Of 300,000 to 400,000 clones listed, roughly 87% are singletons.

The V gene is TRBV27, the J gene TRBJ1-6, with D uncertain. The source is a young man with COVID-19, enrolled during active disease. The specimen was peripheral blood. CDR3 DNA sequence: TGTGCCAGCAGGGGCAGTAATTCACCCCTCCACTTT. This sequence encodes CASRGSNSPLHF.